Included here is one T cell receptor (beta chain) sequence, with context. This CDR3 contains 15 residues. Looked up from germline, CDR1 is SGHRS and CDR2 is YFSETQ. The V and J ends lost 2 bases and 1 base respectively, with 12 bases between them. This sample is part of a study of shared clonotypes between healthy human individuals. Background on the study: Per donor, three plates held CD4 naive cells, three held CD4 memory, two held CD8 naive and one held CD8 memory.

Assay: immunoSEQ multiplex PCR; the TCRdb copy retains only in-frame clones and omits some. The repertoire holds 550,000 to 850,000 clones, 74% seen once, with approximately 1.8% in the top ten. The chain has TRBV5-1 and TRBJ1-1, with a possible D match to TRBD1 (6 bases). The receptor was derived from a woman aged 30 to 39 in good health. The sequencing sample was made of memory CD4+ T cells sorted from blood. The sample's subset: CD45RA-negative fraction. This chain's CDR3 is CASSFPGQTNTEAFF. CDR3 nucleotide sequence: TGCGCCAGCAGCTTTCCGGGACAAACGAACACTGAAGCTTTCTTT.